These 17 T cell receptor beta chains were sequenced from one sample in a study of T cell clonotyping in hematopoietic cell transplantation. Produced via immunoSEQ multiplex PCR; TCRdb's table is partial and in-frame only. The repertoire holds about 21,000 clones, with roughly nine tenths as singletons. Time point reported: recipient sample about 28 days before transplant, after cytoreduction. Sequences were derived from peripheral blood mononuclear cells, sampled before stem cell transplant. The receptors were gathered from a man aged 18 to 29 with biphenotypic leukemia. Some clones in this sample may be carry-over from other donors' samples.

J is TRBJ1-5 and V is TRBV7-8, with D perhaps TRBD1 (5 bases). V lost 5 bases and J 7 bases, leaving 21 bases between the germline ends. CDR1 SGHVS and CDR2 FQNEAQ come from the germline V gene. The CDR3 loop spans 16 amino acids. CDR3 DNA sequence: TGTGCCAGCAGCCTGGCGGAGGGGAGCTTCCTACAGCCCCAGCATTTT. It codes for CASSLAEGSFLQPQHF. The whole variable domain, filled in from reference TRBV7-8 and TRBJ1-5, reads GAGVSQSPRYKVAKRGQDVALRCDPISGHVSLFWYQQALGQGPEFLTYFQNEAQLDKSGLPSDRFFAERPEGSVSTLKIQRTQQEDSAVYLCASSLAEGSFLQPQHFGDGTRLSIL.

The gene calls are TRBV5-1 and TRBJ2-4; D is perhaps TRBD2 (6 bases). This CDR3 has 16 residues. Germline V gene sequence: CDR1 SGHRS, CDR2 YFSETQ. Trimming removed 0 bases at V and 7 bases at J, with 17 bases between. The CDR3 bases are TGCGCCAGCAGCTTGGGACTAGTTCCTAAGGGGAACATTCAGTACTTC. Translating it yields CASSLGLVPKGNIQYF.

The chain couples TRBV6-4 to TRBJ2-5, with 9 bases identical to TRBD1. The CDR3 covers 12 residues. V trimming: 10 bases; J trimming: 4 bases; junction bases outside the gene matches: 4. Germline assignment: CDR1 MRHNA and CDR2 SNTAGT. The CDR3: CATKGQGETQYF. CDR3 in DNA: TGTGCCACCAAGGGACAGGGAGAGACCCAGTACTTC.

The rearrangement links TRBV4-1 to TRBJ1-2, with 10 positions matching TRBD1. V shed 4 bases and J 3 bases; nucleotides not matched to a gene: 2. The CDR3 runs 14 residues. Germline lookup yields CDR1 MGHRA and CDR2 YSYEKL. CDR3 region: CASSRDRGYYGYTF. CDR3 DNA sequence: TGCGCCAGCAGCCGGGACAGGGGTTACTATGGCTACACCTTC.

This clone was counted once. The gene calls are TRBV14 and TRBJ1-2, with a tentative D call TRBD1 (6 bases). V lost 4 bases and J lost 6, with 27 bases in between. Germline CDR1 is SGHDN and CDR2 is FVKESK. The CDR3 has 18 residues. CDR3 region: CASSLRPRGRGATDGYTF. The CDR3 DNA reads TGTGCCAGCAGCCTCCGTCCCAGGGGTCGGGGGGCGACCGATGGCTACACCTTC. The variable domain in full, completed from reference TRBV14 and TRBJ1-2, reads EAGVTQFPSHSVIEKGQTVTLRCDPISGHDNLYWYRRVMGKEIKFLLHFVKESKQDESGMPNNRFLAERTGGTYSTLKVQPAELEDSGVYFCASSLRPRGRGATDGYTFGSGTRLTVV.

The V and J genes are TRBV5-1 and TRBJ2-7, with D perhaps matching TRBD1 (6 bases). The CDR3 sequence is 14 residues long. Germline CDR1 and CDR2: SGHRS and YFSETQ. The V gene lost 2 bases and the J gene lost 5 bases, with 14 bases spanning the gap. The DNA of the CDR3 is TGCGCCAGCAGCTTAAGACAGGTACAAAACGAGCAGTACTTC. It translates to CASSLRQVQNEQYF.

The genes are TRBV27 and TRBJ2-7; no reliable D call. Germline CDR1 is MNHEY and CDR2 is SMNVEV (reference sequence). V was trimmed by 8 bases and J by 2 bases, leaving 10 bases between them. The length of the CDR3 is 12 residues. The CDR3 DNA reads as TGTGCCAGCGGGCTCGATACCTACGAGCAGTACTTC. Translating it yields CASGLDTYEQYF.

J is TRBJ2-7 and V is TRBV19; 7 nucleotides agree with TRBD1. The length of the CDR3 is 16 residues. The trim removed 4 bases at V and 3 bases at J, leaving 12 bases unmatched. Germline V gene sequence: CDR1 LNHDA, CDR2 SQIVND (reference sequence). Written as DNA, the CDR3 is TGTGCCAGTAGTAGCGGACAGGCCCCTAGCTACTACGAGCAGTACTTC. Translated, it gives CASSSGQAPSYYEQYF.

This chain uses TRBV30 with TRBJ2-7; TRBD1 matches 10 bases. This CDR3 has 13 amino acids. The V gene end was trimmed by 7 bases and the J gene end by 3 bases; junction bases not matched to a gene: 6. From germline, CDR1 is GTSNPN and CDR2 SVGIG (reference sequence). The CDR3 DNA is TGTGCCTTCATCCGGGACAGGGGCTACGAGCAGTACTTC. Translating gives CAFIRDRGYEQYF.

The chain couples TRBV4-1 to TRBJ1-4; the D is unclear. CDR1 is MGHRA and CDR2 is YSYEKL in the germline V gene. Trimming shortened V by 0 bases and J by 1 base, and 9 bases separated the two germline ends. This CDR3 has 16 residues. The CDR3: CASSQEDDLTNEKLFF. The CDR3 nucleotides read TGCGCCAGCAGCCAAGAAGACGACCTAACTAATGAAAAACTGTTTTTT.

CDR3 in amino acids: CASSPTGTTSVSGELFF. The CDR3 DNA reads as TGTGCCAGCAGCCCAACCGGGACTACATCTGTTTCCGGGGAGCTGTTTTTT. The rearrangement links TRBV9 to TRBJ2-2; the match to TRBD2 covers 7 bases. This CDR3 is built from 17 residues. Per germline, CDR1 SGDLS and CDR2 YYNGEE. V was pared by 4 bases and J by 6 bases, with 15 bases of the junction left unmatched.

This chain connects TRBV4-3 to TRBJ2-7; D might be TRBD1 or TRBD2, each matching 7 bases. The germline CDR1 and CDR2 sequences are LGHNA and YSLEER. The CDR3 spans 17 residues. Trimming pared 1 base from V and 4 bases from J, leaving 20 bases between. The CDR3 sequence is CASSQVVDQGGLYEQYF. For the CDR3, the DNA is TGCGCCAGCAGCCAAGTAGTGGACCAGGGGGGACTATACGAGCAGTACTTC.

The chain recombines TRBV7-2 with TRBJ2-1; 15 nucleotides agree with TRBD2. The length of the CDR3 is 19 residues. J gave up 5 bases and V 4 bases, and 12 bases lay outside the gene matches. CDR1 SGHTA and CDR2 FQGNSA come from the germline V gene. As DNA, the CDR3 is TGTGCCAGCAGCTACCGGACTAGCGGGAGGGCCTTGGGAAACAATGAGCAGTTCTTC. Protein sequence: CASSYRTSGRALGNNEQFF.

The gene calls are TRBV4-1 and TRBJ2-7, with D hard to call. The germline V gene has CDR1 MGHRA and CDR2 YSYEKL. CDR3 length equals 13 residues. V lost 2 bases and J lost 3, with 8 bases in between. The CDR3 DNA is TGCGCCAGCAGCCAACCTGAGGTCTACGAGCAGTACTTC. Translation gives CASSQPEVYEQYF.

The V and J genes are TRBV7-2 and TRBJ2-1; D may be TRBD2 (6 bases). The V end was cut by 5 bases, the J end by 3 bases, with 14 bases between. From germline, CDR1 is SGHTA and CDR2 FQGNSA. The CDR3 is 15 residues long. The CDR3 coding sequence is TGTGCCAGCAGCGTCTCGTCGGGGGACTACAATGAGCAGTTCTTC. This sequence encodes CASSVSSGDYNEQFF.

The CDR3 here is CASSHGTSGTYEQYF. The CDR3 nucleotides read TGTGCCAGCAGCCACGGGACTAGCGGGACCTACGAGCAGTACTTC. The gene calls are TRBV7-9 and TRBJ2-7; the match to TRBD2 covers 13 bases. Trimming took 5 bases from V and 2 from J; bases not matched to a gene: 3. Germline values: CDR1 SEHNR, CDR2 FQNEAQ (reference sequence). The CDR3 is made up of 15 amino acids.

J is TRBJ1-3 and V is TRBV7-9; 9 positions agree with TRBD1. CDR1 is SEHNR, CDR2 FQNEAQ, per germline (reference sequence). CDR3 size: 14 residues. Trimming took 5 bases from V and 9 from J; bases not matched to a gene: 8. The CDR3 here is CASSPRDRVSTIYF. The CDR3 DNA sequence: TGTGCCAGCAGCCCCCGGGACAGGGTTTCCACCATATATTTT.